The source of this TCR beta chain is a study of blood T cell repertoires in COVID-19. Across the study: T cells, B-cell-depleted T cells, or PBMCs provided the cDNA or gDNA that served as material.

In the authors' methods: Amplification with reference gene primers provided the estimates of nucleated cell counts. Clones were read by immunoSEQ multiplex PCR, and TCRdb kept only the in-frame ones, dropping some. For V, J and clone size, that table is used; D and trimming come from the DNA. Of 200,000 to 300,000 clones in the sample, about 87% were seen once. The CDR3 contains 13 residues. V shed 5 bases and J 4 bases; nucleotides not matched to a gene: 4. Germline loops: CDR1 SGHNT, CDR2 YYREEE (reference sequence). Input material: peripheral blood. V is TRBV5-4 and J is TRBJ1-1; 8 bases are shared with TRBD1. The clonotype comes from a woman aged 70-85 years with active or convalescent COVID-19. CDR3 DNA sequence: TGTGCCAGCAGTTTCGACAGGGGCACTGAAGCTTTCTTT. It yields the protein CASSFDRGTEAFF.